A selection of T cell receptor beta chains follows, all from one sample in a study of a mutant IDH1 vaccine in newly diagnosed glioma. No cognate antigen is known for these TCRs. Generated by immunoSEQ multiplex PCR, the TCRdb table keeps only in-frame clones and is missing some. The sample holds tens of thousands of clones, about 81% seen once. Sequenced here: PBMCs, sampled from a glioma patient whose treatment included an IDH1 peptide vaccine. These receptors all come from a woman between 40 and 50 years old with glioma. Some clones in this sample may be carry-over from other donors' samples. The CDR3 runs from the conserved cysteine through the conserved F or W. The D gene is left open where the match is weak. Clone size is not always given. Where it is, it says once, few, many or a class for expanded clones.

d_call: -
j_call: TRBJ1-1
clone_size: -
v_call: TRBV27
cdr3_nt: TGTGCCAGCAGTTTCCAGGGAACGGGCACTGAAGCTTTCTTT
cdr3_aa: CASSFQGTGTEAFF

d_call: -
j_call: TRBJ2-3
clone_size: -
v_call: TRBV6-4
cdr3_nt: TGTGCCAGCAGTGACTCTCCCAGGTCTAGCACAGATACGCAGTATTTT
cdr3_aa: CASSDSPRSSTDTQYF

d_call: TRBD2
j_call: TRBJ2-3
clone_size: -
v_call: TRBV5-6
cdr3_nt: TGTGCCAGCAGCTTGGGTCCCGGGGGGGCGTCCGATACGCAGTATTTT
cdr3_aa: CASSLGPGGASDTQYF

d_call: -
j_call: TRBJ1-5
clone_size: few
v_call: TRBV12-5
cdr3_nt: TGTGCTAGTGGTGCCCATCAGCCCCAGCATTTT
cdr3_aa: CASGAHQPQHF

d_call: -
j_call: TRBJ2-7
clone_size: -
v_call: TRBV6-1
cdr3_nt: TGTGCCAGCAGTGAAGCGGACCTCGTGGGGCAGTACTTC
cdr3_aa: CASSEADLVGQYF

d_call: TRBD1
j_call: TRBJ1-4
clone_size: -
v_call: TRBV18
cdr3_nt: TGTGCCAGCTCACCAAGAAGACAGGGAGGAGAAAAACTGTTTTTT
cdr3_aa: CASSPRRQGGEKLFF

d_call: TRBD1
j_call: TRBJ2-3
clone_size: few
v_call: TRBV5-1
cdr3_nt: TGCGCCAGCAGCGAAGGGACAGGCACAGATACGCAGTATTTT
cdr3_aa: CASSEGTGTDTQYF

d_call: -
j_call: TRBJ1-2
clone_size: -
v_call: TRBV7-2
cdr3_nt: TGTGCCGCTCATGGCAGGAACGTTTATGGCTACACCTTC
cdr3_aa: CAAHGRNVYGYTF

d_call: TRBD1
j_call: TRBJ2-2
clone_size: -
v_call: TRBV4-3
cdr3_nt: TGCGCCAGCAGTTCCGGACAGGTGAACACCGGGGAGCTGTTTTTT
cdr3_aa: CASSSGQVNTGELFF

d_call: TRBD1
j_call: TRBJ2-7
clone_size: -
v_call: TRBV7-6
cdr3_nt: TGTGCCAGCAGCGCGGGACAGGGTCGACCCCCCGGGGGTGAGCAGTACTTC
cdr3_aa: CASSAGQGRPPGGEQYF

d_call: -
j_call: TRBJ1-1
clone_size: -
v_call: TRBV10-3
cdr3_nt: TGTGCCACGACCGCAGGTGGCACTGAAGCTTTCTTT
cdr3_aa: CATTAGGTEAFF

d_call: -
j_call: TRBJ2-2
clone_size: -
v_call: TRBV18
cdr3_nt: TGTGCCAGCTCTGCCGGCAGAAACACCGGGGAGCTGTTTTTT
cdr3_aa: CASSAGRNTGELFF

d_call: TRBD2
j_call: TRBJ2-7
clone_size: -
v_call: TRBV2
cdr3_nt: TGTGCCAGCTCGGGACTAGCGGAGCCGGAATGGGAGCAGTACTTC
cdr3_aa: CASSGLAEPEWEQYF

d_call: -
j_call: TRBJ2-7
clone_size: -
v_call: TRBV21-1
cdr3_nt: TGTGCCAGCAGCCTAAGGAAGAGACAGGAGTCCTACGAGCAGTACTTC
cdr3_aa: CASSLRKRQESYEQYF

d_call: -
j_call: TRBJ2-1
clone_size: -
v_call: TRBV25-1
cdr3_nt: TGTGCCAGCAGTGAATACTCCCCCGCGGGTGAGCAGTTCTTC
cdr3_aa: CASSEYSPAGEQFF

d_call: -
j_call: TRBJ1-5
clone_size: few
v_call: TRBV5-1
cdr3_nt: TGCGCCAGCAGCTTTGGGCCAGACCGCAATCAGCCCCAGCATTTT
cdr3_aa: CASSFGPDRNQPQHF

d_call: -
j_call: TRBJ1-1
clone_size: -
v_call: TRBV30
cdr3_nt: TGTGCCTGGAGCCTGGGGCCCACTGAAGCTTTCTTT
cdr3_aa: CAWSLGPTEAFF

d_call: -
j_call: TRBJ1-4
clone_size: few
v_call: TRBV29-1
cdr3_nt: TGCAGCGTTCGCCAAGGGACGGAAAAACTGTTTTTT
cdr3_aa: CSVRQGTEKLFF

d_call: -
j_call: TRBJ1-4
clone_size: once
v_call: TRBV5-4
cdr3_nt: TGTGCCAGCAGCTTGAGTGGGGGAGTGAATGAAAAACTGTTTTTT
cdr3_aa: CASSLSGGVNEKLFF

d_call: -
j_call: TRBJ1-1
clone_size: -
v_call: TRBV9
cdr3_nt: TGTGCCAGCAGCGTAGGAGGGGAGAAAGCTTTCTTT
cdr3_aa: CASSVGGEKAFF

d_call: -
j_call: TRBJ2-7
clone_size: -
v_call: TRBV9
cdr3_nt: TGTGCCAGCAGCGCCGAGTCCCGGGACCATCGACTAGGTCAGAGCTCCTACGAGCAGTACTTC
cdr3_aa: CASSAESRDHRLGQSSYEQYF

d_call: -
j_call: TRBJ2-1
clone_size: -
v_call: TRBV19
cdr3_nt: TGTGCCAGTAGGGATAACGGACAGAGTCACAATGAGCAGTTCTTC
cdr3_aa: CASRDNGQSHNEQFF

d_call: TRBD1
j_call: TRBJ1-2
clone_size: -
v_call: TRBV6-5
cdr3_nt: TGTGCCAGCAGTTACTCGAACCGCAGGGGGCCCTATGGCTACACCTTC
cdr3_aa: CASSYSNRRGPYGYTF

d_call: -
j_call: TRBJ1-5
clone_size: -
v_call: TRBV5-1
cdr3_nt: TGCGCCAGCAGCCCAGCGGGGGGCAATCAGCCCCAGCATTTT
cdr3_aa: CASSPAGGNQPQHF

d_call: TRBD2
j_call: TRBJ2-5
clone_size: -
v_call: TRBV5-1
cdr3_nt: TGCGCCAGCAGCCAAATACTAGCGGGGGACTTCCAAGAGACCCAGTACTTC
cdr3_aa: CASSQILAGDFQETQYF

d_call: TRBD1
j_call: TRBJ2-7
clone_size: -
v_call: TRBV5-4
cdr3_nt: TGTGCCAGCAGCTCCAGGGGGCGATCACACGAGCAGTACTTC
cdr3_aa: CASSSRGRSHEQYF

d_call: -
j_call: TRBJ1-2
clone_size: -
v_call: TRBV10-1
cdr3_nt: TGCGCCAGCAGTTTGCGAAAGACCTATGGCTACACCTTC
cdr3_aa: CASSLRKTYGYTF

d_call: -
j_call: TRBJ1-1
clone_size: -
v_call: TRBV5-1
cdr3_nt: TGCGCCAGCAGCCCGGGACACACTGAAGCTTTCTTT
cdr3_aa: CASSPGHTEAFF

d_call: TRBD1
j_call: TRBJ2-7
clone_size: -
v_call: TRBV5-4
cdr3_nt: TGTGCCAGCAGCTTGGCCGGGACAGGGAGAAACGAGCAGTACTTC
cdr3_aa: CASSLAGTGRNEQYF

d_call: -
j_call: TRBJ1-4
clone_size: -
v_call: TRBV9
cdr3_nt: TGTGCCAGCAGCTTGGGGGGAACTAATGAAAAACTGTTTTTT
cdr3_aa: CASSLGGTNEKLFF

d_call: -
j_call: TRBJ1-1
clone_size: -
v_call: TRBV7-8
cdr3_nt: TGTGCCAGCAGTCAATGGACAGCGAACACTGAAGCTTTCTTT
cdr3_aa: CASSQWTANTEAFF

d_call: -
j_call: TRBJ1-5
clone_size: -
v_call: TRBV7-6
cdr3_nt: TGTGCCAGCAGCTCGTCCCGTGGGGGGGCGGGGCAGCCCCAGCATTTT
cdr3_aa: CASSSSRGGAGQPQHF

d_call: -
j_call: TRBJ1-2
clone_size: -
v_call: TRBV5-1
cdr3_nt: TGCGCCAGCAGGGACATCGGTAACTATGGCTACACCTTC
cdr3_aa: CASRDIGNYGYTF

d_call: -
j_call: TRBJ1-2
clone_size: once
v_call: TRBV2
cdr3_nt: TGTGCCAGCAGTGATGGAAGGGACCTAGGCTATGGCTACACCTTC
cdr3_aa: CASSDGRDLGYGYTF

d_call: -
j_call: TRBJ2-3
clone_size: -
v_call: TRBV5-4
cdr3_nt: TGTGCCAGCAGTCCCCAACGAGGATGGTATGATACGCAGTATTTT
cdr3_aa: CASSPQRGWYDTQYF

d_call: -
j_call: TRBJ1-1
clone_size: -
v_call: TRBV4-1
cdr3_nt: TGCGCCAGCAGCCTTCGCGAGGCTAACACTGAAGCTTTCTTT
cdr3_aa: CASSLREANTEAFF

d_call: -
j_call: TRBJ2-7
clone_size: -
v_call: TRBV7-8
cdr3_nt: TGTGCCAGCAGCCTGACGGAATACGAGCAGTACTTC
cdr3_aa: CASSLTEYEQYF

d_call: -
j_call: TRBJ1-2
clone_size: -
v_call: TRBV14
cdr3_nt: TGTGCCAGCAGCCAAGATCCCCGGGGGAACTATGGCTACACCTTC
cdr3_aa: CASSQDPRGNYGYTF

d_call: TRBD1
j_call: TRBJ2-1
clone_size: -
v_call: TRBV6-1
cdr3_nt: TGTGCCAGCAGTGCCGGGACAGCCTTAAATGAGCAGTTCTTC
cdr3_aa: CASSAGTALNEQFF

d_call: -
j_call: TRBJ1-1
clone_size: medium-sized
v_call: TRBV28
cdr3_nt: TGTGCCAGCAAAGAGGGCCGCACTGAAGCTTTCTTT
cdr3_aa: CASKEGRTEAFF

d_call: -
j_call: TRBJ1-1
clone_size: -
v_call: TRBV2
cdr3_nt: TGTGCCAGCAGTGAAGCGCGACAGGTCAACACTGAAGCTTTCTTT
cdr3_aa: CASSEARQVNTEAFF

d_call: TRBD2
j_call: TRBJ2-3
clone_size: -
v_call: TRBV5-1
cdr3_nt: TGCGCCAGCAGCTTGGATGGGACTACCCCAGATACGCAGTATTTT
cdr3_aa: CASSLDGTTPDTQYF

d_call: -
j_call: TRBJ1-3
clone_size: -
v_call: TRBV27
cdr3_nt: TGTGCCACTCGACAGAGCTCTGGAAACACCATATATTTT
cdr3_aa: CATRQSSGNTIYF

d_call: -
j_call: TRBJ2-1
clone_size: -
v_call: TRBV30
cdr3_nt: TGTGCCTGGGACTTTTCCTCCACAGTTCGGTACAATGAGCAGTTCTTC
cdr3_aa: CAWDFSSTVRYNEQFF

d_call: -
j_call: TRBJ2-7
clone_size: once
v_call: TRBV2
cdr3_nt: TGTGCCAGCAGCGGTTACCCGGGCCCTACCTACGAGCAGTACTTC
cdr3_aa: CASSGYPGPTYEQYF

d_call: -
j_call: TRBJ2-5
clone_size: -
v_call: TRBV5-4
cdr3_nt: TGTGCCAGCAGCTTGGTGGCAGTTAGGGAGACCCAGTACTTC
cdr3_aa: CASSLVAVRETQYF

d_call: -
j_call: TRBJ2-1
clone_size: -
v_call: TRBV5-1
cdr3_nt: TGCGCCAGCAGCTTCCCCTGCAGAGGGAATGAGCAGTTCTTC
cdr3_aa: CASSFPCRGNEQFF

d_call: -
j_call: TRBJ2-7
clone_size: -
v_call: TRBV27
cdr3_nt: TGTGCCAGCAGTATCGGTCCGGGGGCCGGAGGGTACGAGCAGTACTTC
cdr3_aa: CASSIGPGAGGYEQYF

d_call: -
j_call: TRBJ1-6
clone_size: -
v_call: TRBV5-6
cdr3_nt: TGTGCCAGCAGCTTGGATGGACGGGCCGGTGGAACCCTCCACTTT
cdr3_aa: CASSLDGRAGGTLHF

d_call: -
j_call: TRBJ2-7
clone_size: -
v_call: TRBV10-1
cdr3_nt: TGCGCCAGCAGTGTCGGGCCGAGGATCCGTTCTCAAGAGCAGTACTTC
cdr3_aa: CASSVGPRIRSQEQYF

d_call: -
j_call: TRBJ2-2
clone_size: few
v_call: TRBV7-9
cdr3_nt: TGTGCCAGCAGCCCCACCCTCGGACAGCTCACCGGGGAGCTGTTTTTT
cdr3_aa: CASSPTLGQLTGELFF

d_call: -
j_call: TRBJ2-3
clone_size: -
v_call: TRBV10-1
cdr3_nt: TGCGCCTCTATGTCAAGAAGGCAGGGTACGCAGTATTTT
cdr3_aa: CASMSRRQGTQYF

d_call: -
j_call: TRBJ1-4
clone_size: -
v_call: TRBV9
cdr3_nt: TGTGCCAGCAGCCCAGGACGCTCCCCGCGCGAAAAACTGTTTTTT
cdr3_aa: CASSPGRSPREKLFF

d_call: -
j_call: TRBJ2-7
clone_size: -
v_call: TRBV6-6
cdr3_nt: TGTGCCAGCAGTTACTCAGGACGGTCTACCTACGAGCAGTACTTC
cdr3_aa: CASSYSGRSTYEQYF

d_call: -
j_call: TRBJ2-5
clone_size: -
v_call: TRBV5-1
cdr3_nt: TGCGCCAGCAGCTTGATAAGGGGGGAGACCCAGTACTTC
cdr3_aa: CASSLIRGETQYF

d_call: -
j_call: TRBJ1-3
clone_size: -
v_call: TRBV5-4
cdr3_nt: TGTGCCAGCAGCTTGGGCGGTATCTCCCAAAACACCATATATTTT
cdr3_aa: CASSLGGISQNTIYF

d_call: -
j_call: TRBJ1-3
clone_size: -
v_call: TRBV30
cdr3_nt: TGTGCCTGGTACCAGGGAACCACCTCTGGAAACACCATATATTTT
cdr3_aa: CAWYQGTTSGNTIYF

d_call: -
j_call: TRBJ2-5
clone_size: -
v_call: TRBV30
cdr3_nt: TGTGCCTGGACCCCGGGCCTAGGGGGGAAGACCCAGTACTTC
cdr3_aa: CAWTPGLGGKTQYF

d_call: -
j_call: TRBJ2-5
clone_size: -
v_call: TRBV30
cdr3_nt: TGTGCCTGGAGTCCGCCCCCCTGGTTAGAGACCCAGTACTTC
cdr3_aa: CAWSPPPWLETQYF